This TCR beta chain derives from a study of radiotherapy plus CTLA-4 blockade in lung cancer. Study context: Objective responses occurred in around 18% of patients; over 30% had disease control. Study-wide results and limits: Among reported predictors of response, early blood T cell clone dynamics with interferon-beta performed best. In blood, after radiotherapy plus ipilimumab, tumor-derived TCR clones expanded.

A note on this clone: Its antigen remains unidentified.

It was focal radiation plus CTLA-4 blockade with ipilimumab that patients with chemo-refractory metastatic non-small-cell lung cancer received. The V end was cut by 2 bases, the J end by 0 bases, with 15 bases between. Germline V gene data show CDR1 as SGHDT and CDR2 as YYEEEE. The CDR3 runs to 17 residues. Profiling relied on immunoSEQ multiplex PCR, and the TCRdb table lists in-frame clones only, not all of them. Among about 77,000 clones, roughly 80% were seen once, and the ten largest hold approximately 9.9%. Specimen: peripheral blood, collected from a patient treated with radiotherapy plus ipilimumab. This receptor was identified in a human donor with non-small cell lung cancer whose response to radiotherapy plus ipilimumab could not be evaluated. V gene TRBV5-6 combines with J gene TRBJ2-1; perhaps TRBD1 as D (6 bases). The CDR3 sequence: CASSLQGSPSSYNEQFF. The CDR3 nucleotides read TGTGCCAGCAGCTTACAGGGTTCCCCGAGCTCCTACAATGAGCAGTTCTTC.